The 5 T cell receptor beta chains reported below all come from one sample, sequenced in a study of blood T cell repertoires in COVID-19. Method: immunoSEQ multiplex PCR; TCRdb's copy keeps in-frame clones and lacks some. The sample has just under 65,000 clones; roughly four fifths are singletons. The sequencing sample was made of peripheral blood. The receptors originated from a human donor in a cohort sampled during active COVID-19.

This chain joins TRBV19 and TRBJ2-3; D is unresolved. The V gene lost 5 bases and the J gene lost 4 bases, with 4 bases spanning the gap. CDR3 length equals 11 residues. From germline, CDR1 is LNHDA and CDR2 SQIVND (reference sequence). The CDR3 sequence: CASSSSDTQYF. Here the CDR3 DNA reads TGTGCCAGTAGTTCCTCAGATACGCAGTATTTT.

This rearrangement joins TRBV9 to TRBJ1-5; 11 nucleotides agree with TRBD1. The CDR3 contains 17 residues. From germline, CDR1 is SGDLS and CDR2 YYNGEE. V lost 2 bases to trimming and J lost 1 base; unmatched junction nucleotides: 5. The CDR3 sequence: CASSVDRGLLSNQPQHF. The CDR3 region has the DNA TGTGCCAGCAGCGTGGACAGGGGGCTGTTGAGCAATCAGCCCCAGCATTTT.

The rearrangement links TRBV7-8 to TRBJ2-1; D is perhaps TRBD1 (5 bases). CDR3 size: 13 residues. CDR1 is SGHVS and CDR2 is FQNEAQ in the germline V gene. Trimming pared 6 bases from V and 9 bases from J, leaving 15 bases between. For the CDR3, the DNA is TGTGCCAGCAGAGGGGTCCACGGCAGTGAGCAGTTCTTC. This codes for CASRGVHGSEQFF.

The chain employs TRBV11-2 and TRBJ2-7, with D unresolved. With 5 bases removed from V and 3 bases from J, the gap between germline ends came to 14 bases. The V gene's germline CDR1 is SGHAT and CDR2 FQNNGV. The CDR3 sequence is 14 residues long. CDR3 in amino acids: CASSGLTLLYEQYF. The CDR3 DNA sequence: TGTGCCAGCAGCGGGCTGACGTTGCTCTACGAGCAGTACTTC. Drawing the rest from reference TRBV11-2 and TRBJ2-7, the complete variable domain is EAGVAQSPRYKIIEKRQSVAFWCNPISGHATLYWYQQILGQGPKLLIQFQNNGVVDDSQLPKDRFSAERLKGVDSTLKIQPAKLEDSAVYLCASSGLTLLYEQYFGPGTRLTVT.

This clone was counted a few times. The CDR3 spells CASSVRVLGTYNEQFF. DNA of the CDR3: TGTGCCAGCAGTGTGCGGGTGCTAGGGACCTACAATGAGCAGTTCTTC. The chain carries TRBV2 and TRBJ2-1; possibly TRBD2 for D (5 bases). From germline, CDR1 is SNHLY and CDR2 FYNNEI. Trimming pared 4 bases from V and 2 bases from J, leaving 15 bases between. The CDR3 length is 16 residues.